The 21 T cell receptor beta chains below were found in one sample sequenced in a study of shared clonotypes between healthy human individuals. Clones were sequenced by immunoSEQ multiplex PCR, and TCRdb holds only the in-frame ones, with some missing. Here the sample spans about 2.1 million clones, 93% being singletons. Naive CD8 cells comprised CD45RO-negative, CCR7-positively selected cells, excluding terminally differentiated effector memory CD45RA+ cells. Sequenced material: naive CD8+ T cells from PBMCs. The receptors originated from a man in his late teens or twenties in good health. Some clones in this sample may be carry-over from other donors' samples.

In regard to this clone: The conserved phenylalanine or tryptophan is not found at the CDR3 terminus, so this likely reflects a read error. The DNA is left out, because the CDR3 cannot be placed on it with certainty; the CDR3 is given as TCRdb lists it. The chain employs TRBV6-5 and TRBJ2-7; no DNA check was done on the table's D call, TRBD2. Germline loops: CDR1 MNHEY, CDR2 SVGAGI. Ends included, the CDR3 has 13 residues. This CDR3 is CASSPPGPGTIPG.

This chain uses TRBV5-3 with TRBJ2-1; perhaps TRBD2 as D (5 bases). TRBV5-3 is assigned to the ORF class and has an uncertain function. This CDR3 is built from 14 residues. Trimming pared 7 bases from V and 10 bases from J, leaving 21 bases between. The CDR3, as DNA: TGTGCCAGATTTGGGCGGGTGTTCCCCCGGGAGCAGTTCTTC. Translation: CARFGRVFPREQFF.

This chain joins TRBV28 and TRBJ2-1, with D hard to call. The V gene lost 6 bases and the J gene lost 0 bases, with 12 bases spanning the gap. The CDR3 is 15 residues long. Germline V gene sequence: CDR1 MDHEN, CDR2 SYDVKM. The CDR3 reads CASSKLSDSYNEQFF. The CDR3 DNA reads TGTGCCAGCAGCAAATTATCCGACTCCTACAATGAGCAGTTCTTC.

The CDR3 coding sequence is TGTGCCAACCTGGTAGGGAATGAGCAGTTCTTC. Protein product: CANLVGNEQFF. V and J are TRBV28 and TRBJ2-1; unclear D gene. The ends were cut back, 10 bases at V and 7 bases at J, with 11 bases in the middle. The CDR3 extends over 11 amino acids. CDR1 is MDHEN and CDR2 is SYDVKM in the germline V gene.

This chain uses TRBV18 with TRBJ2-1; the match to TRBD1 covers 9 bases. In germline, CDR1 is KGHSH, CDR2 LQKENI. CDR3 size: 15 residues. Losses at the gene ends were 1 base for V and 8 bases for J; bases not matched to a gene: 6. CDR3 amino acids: CASSPRDRVVYEQFF. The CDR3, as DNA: TGTGCCAGCTCACCACGGGACAGGGTAGTATATGAGCAGTTCTTC. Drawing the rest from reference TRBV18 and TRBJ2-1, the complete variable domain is NAGVMQNPRHLVRRRGQEARLRCSPMKGHSHVYWYRQLPEEGLKFMVYLQKENIIDESGMPKERFSAEFPKEGPSILRIQQVVRGDSAAYFCASSPRDRVVYEQFFGPGTRLTVL.

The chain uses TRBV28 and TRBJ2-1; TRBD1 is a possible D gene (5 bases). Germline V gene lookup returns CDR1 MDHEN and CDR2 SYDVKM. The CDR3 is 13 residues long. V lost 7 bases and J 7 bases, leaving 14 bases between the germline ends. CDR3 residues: CASNNPYRNEQFF. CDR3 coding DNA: TGTGCCAGCAATAACCCTTACAGGAATGAGCAGTTCTTC.

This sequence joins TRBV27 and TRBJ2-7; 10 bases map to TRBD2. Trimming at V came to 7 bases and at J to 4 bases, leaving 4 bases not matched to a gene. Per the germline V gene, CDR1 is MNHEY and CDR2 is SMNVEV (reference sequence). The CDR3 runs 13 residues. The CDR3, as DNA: TGTGCCAGCAAATCTAGCGGGAGATACGAGCAGTACTTC. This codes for CASKSSGRYEQYF.

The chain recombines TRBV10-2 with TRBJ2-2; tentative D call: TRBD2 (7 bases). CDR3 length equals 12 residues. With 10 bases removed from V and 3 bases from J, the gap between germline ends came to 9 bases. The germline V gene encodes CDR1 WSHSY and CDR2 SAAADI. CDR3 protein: CAIGGDTGELFF. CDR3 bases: TGCGCCATAGGGGGGGACACCGGGGAGCTGTTTTTT.

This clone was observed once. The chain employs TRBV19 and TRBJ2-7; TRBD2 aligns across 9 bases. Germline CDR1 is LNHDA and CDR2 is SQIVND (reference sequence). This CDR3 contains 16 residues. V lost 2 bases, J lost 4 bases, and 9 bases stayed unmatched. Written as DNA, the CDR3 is TGTGCCAGTAGTATACGGGGTAGCGGGAGTGGTTACGAGCAGTACTTC. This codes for CASSIRGSGSGYEQYF.

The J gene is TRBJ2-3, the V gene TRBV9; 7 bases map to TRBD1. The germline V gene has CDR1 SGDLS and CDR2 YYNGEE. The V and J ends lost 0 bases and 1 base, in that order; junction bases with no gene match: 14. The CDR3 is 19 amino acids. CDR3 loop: CASSVENTWTGSGTDTQYF. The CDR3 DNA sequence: TGTGCCAGCAGCGTAGAAAACACCTGGACAGGTTCTGGCACAGATACGCAGTATTTT.

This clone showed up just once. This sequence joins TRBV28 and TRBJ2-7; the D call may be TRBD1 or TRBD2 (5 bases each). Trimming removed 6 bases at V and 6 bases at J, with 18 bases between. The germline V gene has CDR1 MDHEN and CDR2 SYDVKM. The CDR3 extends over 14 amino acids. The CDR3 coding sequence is TGTGCCAGCAGGGGTATTTGGGGGAGCGGCGAGCAGTACTTC. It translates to CASRGIWGSGEQYF.

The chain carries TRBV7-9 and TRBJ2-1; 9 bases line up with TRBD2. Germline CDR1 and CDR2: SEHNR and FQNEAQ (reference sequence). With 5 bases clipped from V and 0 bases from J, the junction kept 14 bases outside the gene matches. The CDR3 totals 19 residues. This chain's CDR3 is CASSPGGLAGGSSYNEQFF. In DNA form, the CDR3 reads TGTGCCAGCAGCCCAGGGGGACTGGCGGGAGGGAGCTCCTACAATGAGCAGTTCTTC.

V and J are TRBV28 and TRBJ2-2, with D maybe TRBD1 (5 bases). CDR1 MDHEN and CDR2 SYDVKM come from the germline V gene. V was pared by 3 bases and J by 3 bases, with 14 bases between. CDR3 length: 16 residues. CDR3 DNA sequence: TGTGCCAGCAGTTTTCTGACAGACGAGTACACCGGGGAGCTGTTTTTT. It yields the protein CASSFLTDEYTGELFF.

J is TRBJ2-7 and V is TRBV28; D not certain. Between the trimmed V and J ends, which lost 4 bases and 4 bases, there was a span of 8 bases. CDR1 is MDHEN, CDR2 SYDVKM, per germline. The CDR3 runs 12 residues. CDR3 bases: TGTGCCAGCAGTTACAAGGGATACGAGCAGTACTTC. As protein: CASSYKGYEQYF.

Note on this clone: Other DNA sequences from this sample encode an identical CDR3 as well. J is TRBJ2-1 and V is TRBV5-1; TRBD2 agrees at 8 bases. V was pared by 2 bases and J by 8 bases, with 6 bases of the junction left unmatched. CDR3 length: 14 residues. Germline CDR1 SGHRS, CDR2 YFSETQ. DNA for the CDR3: TGCGCCAGCAGCTTAGGGCTAGCGGGCTATGAGCAGTTCTTC. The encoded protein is CASSLGLAGYEQFF.

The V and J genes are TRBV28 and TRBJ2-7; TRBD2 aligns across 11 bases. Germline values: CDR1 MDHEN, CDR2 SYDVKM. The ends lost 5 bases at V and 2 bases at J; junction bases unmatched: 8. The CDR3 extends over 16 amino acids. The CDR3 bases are TGTGCCAGCAGTAATCCACTAGCGGGAGTAACCTACGAGCAGTACTTC. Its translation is CASSNPLAGVTYEQYF.

For the CDR3, the DNA is TGTGCCAGCAGCTTATCTGTGACTGAAGCTTTCTTT. This codes for CASSLSVTEAFF. The V and J genes are TRBV7-9 and TRBJ1-1; D is unresolved. Germline V lookup: CDR1 SEHNR, CDR2 FQNEAQ (reference sequence). V gave up 2 bases and J gave up 5 bases, with 6 bases separating them. The CDR3 is 12 amino acids.

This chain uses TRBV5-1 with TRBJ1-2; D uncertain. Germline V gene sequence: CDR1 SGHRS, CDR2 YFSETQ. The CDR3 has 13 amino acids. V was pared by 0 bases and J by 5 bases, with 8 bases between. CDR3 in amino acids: CASSLGRLYGYTF. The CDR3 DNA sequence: TGCGCCAGCAGCTTGGGACGCCTGTATGGCTACACCTTC.

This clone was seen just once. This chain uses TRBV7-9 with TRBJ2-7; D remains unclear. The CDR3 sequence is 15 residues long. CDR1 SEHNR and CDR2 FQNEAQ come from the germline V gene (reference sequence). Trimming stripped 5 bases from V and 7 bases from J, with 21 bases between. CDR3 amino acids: CASSPPSDGWMEQYF. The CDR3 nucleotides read TGTGCCAGCAGCCCGCCCTCGGACGGGTGGATGGAGCAGTACTTC.

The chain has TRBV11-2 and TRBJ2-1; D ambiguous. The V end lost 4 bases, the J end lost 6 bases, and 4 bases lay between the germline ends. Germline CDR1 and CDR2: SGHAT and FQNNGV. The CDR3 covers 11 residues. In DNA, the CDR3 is TGTGCCAGCAGCTCGATCAATGAGCAGTTCTTC. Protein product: CASSSINEQFF.

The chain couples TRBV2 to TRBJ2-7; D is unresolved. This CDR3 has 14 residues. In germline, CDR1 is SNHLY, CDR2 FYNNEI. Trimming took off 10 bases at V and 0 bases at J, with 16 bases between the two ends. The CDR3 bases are TGTGCCACAAACAACCCTAAAACCTCCTACGAGCAGTACTTC. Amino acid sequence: CATNNPKTSYEQYF.